Below are 28 T cell receptor beta chains sequenced from a single sample in a study of CXCR3-negative and CXCR3-positive naive CD8 T cells (dated by TCRdb to between 2018 and 2020). Data came from a NextSeq 550. The Human TCR Profiling Kit (MiLaboratory) was used to prepare UMI-labeled 5' RACE TRB cDNA libraries. The reads were reprocessed in TCRdb, with one entry per CDR3 protein sequence and no accompanying DNA. The table kept for this sample lists 150,000 or so distinct CDR3 sequences. The ten largest clones capture 0.45% to 0.6% of the sample. Findings and caveats that apply to the study as a whole: Compared with CXCR3-negative naive cells, CXCR3-positive naive cells had TRB CDR3s with higher hydrophobicity (lower Kidera factor 4), lower energy, and higher strength and volume indices.

The antigens these receptors bind are not known. What was sequenced was naive CXCR3+ CD8+ T cells from blood. This sample's cell subset or site label indicates: CD45RO-CCR7+CD27+CD95- naive CD8+ T cells expressing CXCR3 (TNR3+). Receptors originate from a human donor in good health. Some clones in this sample may be carry-over from other donors' samples.

The chain carries TRBV6-5 and TRBJ1-1; the TRBD1 assignment by TCRdb is unverifiable without DNA. Per the germline V gene, CDR1 is MNHEY and CDR2 is SVGAGI. The length of the CDR3 is 13 residues. CDR3 sequence reads: CASSYSPEAEAFF.

The CDR3 sequence: CASSQPRRGIDTQYF. The chain has TRBV23-1 and TRBJ2-3; the D gene TCRdb calls, TRBD2, cannot be checked with no DNA. TRBV23-1 is designated an ORF whose function remains uncertain. The CDR3 is made up of 15 amino acids.

The V call is TRBV4-3, the J call TRBJ1-5. CDR3 size: 15 residues. The germline V gene encodes CDR1 LGHNA and CDR2 YSLEER. CDR3 region: CASSQDAGLDQPQHF.

CDR3 loop: CASGGSSTDTQYF. This chain connects TRBV6-4 to TRBJ2-3. CDR1 and CDR2 from the germline V gene are MRHNA and SNTAGT. The CDR3 is 13 amino acids.

V and J are TRBV21-1 and TRBJ1-1; TCRdb proposes TRBD1, but this gene call is untestable without DNA. TRBV21-1 is recorded as a pseudogene. This CDR3 has 17 amino acids. CDR3 sequence reads: CASSARKGTGLNTEAFF.

This chain joins TRBV12-3 or TRBV12-4 and TRBJ2-1; the TCRdb D gene call, TRBD2, has no DNA to confirm it. The CDR3 has 15 residues. The CDR3 loop is CASSSGLDYLNEQFF.

The CDR3 region is CASSMLPDRSSYEQYF. The chain joins TRBV5-1 to TRBJ2-7. The CDR3 is 16 amino acids. Germline lookup yields CDR1 SGHRS and CDR2 YFSETQ.

The rearrangement links TRBV11-1 to TRBJ1-1. The germline CDR1 and CDR2 sequences are SGHAT and FQDESV (reference sequence). This CDR3 has 14 residues. The CDR3 spells CASSEHTVNTEAFF.

The chain has TRBV10-1 and TRBJ1-1. The V gene's germline CDR1 is WNHNN and CDR2 SYGVQD (reference sequence). CDR3 length equals 13 residues. The CDR3 is CASSEGLGSEAFF.

This chain uses TRBV6-2 or TRBV6-3 with TRBJ2-2; TCRdb returns TRBD1, unconfirmable since there is no DNA. Germline CDR1 is MNHEY and CDR2 is SVGEGT. This CDR3 is 15 amino acids long. CDR3 residues: CASSWWTPRAGELFF.

The V gene is TRBV12-3 or TRBV12-4, the J gene TRBJ2-3; TCRdb indicates TRBD2, and absent DNA this call remains unverified. The CDR3 has 16 amino acids. Here the CDR3 reads CASSLLAGGMTDTQYF.

This rearrangement joins TRBV7-9 to TRBJ1-1; TCRdb's D call of TRBD1 is untestable without DNA. Germline V CDR1 and CDR2: SEHNR, FQNEAQ (reference sequence). CDR3 length: 15 residues. The CDR3 spells CASSQSQGMNTEAFF.

CDR3 region: CASKTSGNTGELFF. The chain carries TRBV7-7 and TRBJ2-2; TCRdb lists TRBD2, though no DNA is available to test this call. Germline V gene data show CDR1 as SSHAT and CDR2 as FNYEAQ (reference sequence). This CDR3 comprises 14 residues.

The rearrangement uses TRBV7-6 and TRBJ2-3. The germline CDR1 and CDR2 sequences are SGHVS and FNYEAQ. CDR3 size: 13 residues. The CDR3 sequence: CASSPLPTDTQYF.

The chain combines TRBV4-2 with TRBJ1-5; TCRdb's D call of TRBD1 is untestable without DNA. The CDR3 spans 15 residues. Per the germline V gene, CDR1 is LGHNA and CDR2 is YNFKEQ. CDR3 amino acids: CASSQAGQGSQPQHF.

The CDR3 sequence is CASSSYRANTGELFF. The rearrangement links TRBV7-2 to TRBJ2-2; TCRdb designates TRBD1, a call that cannot be tested without DNA. Germline lookup yields CDR1 SGHTA and CDR2 FQGNSA. The length of the CDR3 is 15 residues.

The chain combines TRBV29-1 with TRBJ1-1. CDR1 is SQVTM and CDR2 is ANQGSEA in the germline V gene. This CDR3 comprises 12 residues. The CDR3: CSVRGMNTEAFF.

The chain carries TRBV27 and TRBJ2-1. The CDR3 length is 14 residues. The germline gives CDR1 MNHEY, CDR2 SMNVEV (reference sequence). This CDR3 is CASSLQVTYNEQFF.

V usage is TRBV28 and J usage is TRBJ2-7; TCRdb outputs TRBD1, but without DNA this stays unchecked. The CDR3 is 15 amino acids. Germline CDR1 is MDHEN and CDR2 is SYDVKM. This CDR3 reads CASSSKQGASYEQYF.

J is TRBJ2-7 and V is TRBV6-1; TCRdb returns TRBD1, unconfirmable since there is no DNA. Germline CDR1 is MNHNS and CDR2 is SASEGT. The CDR3 has 14 residues. This CDR3 is CASSDGASSYEQYF.

The genes are TRBV28 and TRBJ1-1; TCRdb's D call of TRBD1 is untestable without DNA. Per germline, CDR1 MDHEN and CDR2 SYDVKM. The CDR3 is 13 residues long. CDR3 loop: CASSTGLNTEAFF.

The genes are TRBV29-1 and TRBJ2-7. Germline CDR1 is SQVTM and CDR2 is ANQGSEA. The CDR3 has 13 amino acids. CDR3 sequence: CSVTAASSYEQYF.

The chain employs TRBV5-1 and TRBJ2-7; as DNA is missing, the TRBD1 call by TCRdb cannot be tested. The V gene's germline CDR1 is SGHRS and CDR2 YFSETQ. The length of the CDR3 is 15 residues. The CDR3 spells CASSLGRGPTYEQYF.

The chain links TRBV10-1 to TRBJ1-1; without DNA, the TCRdb call of TRBD1 cannot be checked. The CDR3 contains 14 residues. Per germline, CDR1 WNHNN and CDR2 SYGVQD (reference sequence). Here the CDR3 reads CASSEWGGYTEAFF.

J is TRBJ2-7 and V is TRBV5-1. The CDR3 runs to 18 residues. Germline V gives CDR1 SGHRS, CDR2 YFSETQ. This chain's CDR3 is CASSLEPGAQYRSYEQYF.

V is TRBV12-3 or TRBV12-4 and J is TRBJ1-5. The CDR3 is made up of 15 amino acids. The CDR3 sequence is CASSLPGIRYQPQHF.

The chain couples TRBV19 to TRBJ1-2; no DNA is available, so the TRBD1 call from TCRdb remains unchecked. The CDR3 contains 15 residues. Germline values: CDR1 LNHDA, CDR2 SQIVND (reference sequence). The CDR3 region is CASSIGTGAFNGYTF. Full variable domain (rest looked up from reference TRBV19 and TRBJ1-2): DGGITQSPKYLFRKEGQNVTLSCEQNLNHDAMYWYRQDPGQGLRLIYYSQIVNDFQKGDIAEGYSVSREKKESFPLTVTSAQKNPTAFYLCASSIGTGAFNGYTFGSGTRLTVV.

The chain carries TRBV24-1 and TRBJ2-5; TCRdb outputs TRBD1, but without DNA this stays unchecked. Germline V gene sequence: CDR1 KGHDR, CDR2 SFDVKD. The CDR3 length is 16 residues. The CDR3 here is CATSDSDRVGQETQYF.